The T cell receptor (beta chain) under discussion was sequenced for a study of T cells in Graves' hyperthyroidism and ophthalmopathy. General study findings and limits: Blood also contained most expanded thyroid clonotypes above 0.001.

With 7 bases removed from V and 7 bases from J, the gap between germline ends came to 20 bases. This CDR3 is 15 amino acids long. The germline V gene encodes CDR1 SGHDN and CDR2 FVKESK. This clonotype appeared a few times. Its target is unknown. Patients aged 18 to 65 had newly diagnosed hyperthyroidism that had lasted under 2 months. Patients with uncontrolled infections, other autoimmune diseases, pregnancy or lactation were excluded. There were TCR beta CDR3 regions amplified from RNA transcripts. With the HTBI primer set, the TCR CDR3 went through a first round of RT-PCR. TCRdb analysed the multiplex PCR reads with MiXCR anew, one entry per CDR3 protein. The sample includes 690,000 or so distinct CDR3 sequences, roughly 20% of them seen just once.

This TCR derives from a woman in her forties or fifties with Graves' hyperthyroidism that later progressed to Graves' ophthalmopathy. V gene TRBV14 combines with J gene TRBJ2-1, with D tentatively TRBD1 (5 bases). Sequencing was performed on blood. The DNA of the CDR3 is TGTGCCAGCACCCTTATGCAGGGCAGTAGGAATGAGCAGTTCTTC. Translated: CASTLMQGSRNEQFF.